Each of the 21 T cell receptor beta chains below was sequenced from the same sample in a study of long-term antiretroviral therapy in people with HIV. Researchers report immunoSEQ v3.0 was run at survey level. Assay used: immunoSEQ multiplex PCR; TCRdb lists only in-frame clones, some missing. The sample holds fewer than 35,000 clones; 97% are singletons and the top ten take around 3.1%. The sample consisted of unsorted PBMCs, taken 6.9 years after starting antiretroviral therapy. The receptor set was obtained from a man in his thirties or forties with HIV.

Regarding this clone: One junction end disagrees with the germline gene, perhaps due to a read error. The chain joins TRBV7-7 to TRBJ2-5; the match to TRBD2 covers 8 bases. The CDR3 sequence is 13 residues long. CDR1 and CDR2 from the germline V gene are SSHAT and FNYEAQ (reference sequence). CDR3 coding DNA: TGTGCTAGCAGCCCCTCGGGAGGGGAGACCCAGTACTTC. Residues: CASSPSGGETQYF.

This sequence joins TRBV7-8 and TRBJ1-5; a weak D match, TRBD1 (6 bases). The V end lost 1 base, the J end lost 6 bases, and 13 bases lay between the germline ends. This CDR3 has 15 residues. Germline-derived CDR1 and CDR2 are SGHVS and FQNEAQ. CDR3 region: CASSLGTVLIQPQHF. In DNA form, the CDR3 reads TGTGCCAGCAGCTTAGGGACAGTCCTGATTCAGCCCCAGCATTTT.

This clone was picked up a small number of times. The V gene is TRBV6-6, the J gene TRBJ1-1; no clear D gene. The CDR3 spans 13 residues. The V end lost 4 bases, the J end lost 2 bases, and 8 bases lay between the germline ends. CDR1 is MNHNY, CDR2 SVGAGI, per germline (reference sequence). CDR3 bases: TGTGCCAGCAGTTCCCTGGACAACACTGAAGCTTTCTTT. This translates into CASSSLDNTEAFF.

The chain joins TRBV15 to TRBJ2-5, with 9 bases fitting TRBD2. The CDR3 is made up of 15 amino acids. The V gene end was trimmed by 1 base and the J gene end by 5 bases; junction bases not matched to a gene: 5. Germline loops: CDR1 LNHNV, CDR2 YYDKDF (reference sequence). The CDR3 DNA follows: TGTGCCACCAGCAGAGGGGCTAGCGGGATCGAGACCCAGTACTTC. Amino acid sequence: CATSRGASGIETQYF.

V gene TRBV4-1 combines with J gene TRBJ2-1, with D unclear. The germline V gene encodes CDR1 MGHRA and CDR2 YSYEKL. The V gene lost 2 bases and the J gene lost 7 bases, with 12 bases spanning the gap. This CDR3 is 14 amino acids long. CDR3 amino acids: CASSQKSTPNEQFF. For the CDR3, the DNA is TGCGCCAGCAGCCAAAAGTCTACTCCTAATGAGCAGTTCTTC.

The J gene is TRBJ1-1, the V gene TRBV28; D not certain. V was cut by 6 bases and J by 8 bases, with 13 bases left in between. Germline values: CDR1 MDHEN, CDR2 SYDVKM. The CDR3 is 12 residues long. CDR3 sequence: CASRLDGGEAFF. In DNA, the CDR3 is TGTGCCAGCAGACTTGACGGCGGGGAAGCTTTCTTT. The full variable domain, in which reference TRBV28 and TRBJ1-1 provide the parts outside the CDR3, is DVKVTQSSRYLVKRTGEKVFLECVQDMDHENMFWYRQDPGLGLRLIYFSYDVKMKEKGDIPEGYSVSREKKERFSLILESASTNQTSMYLCASRLDGGEAFFGQGTRLTVV.

The J gene is TRBJ2-7, the V gene TRBV7-2, with D unclear. The CDR3 covers 12 residues. CDR1 is SGHTA and CDR2 is FQGNSA in the germline V gene. Trimming stripped 1 base from V and 0 bases from J, with 1 base between. CDR3 nucleotide sequence: TGTGCCAGCAGCTTAGGCTCCTACGAGCAGTACTTC. This sequence encodes CASSLGSYEQYF.

V and J are TRBV30 and TRBJ1-2; weak D call: TRBD1 (6 bases). The CDR3 is 13 residues long. Germline CDR1 GTSNPN, CDR2 SVGIG (reference sequence). The CDR3 reads CAGGRSANYGYTF. DNA of the CDR3: TGTGCGGGGGGGCGCTCAGCTAACTATGGCTACACCTTC.

J is TRBJ1-1 and V is TRBV27; D not resolved. Germline CDR1 is MNHEY and CDR2 is SMNVEV (reference sequence). The CDR3 totals 13 residues. Trimming took off 5 bases at V and 10 bases at J, with 17 bases between the two ends. CDR3 region: CASSPFRPPGAFF. The CDR3 DNA follows: TGTGCCAGCAGTCCCTTTCGCCCCCCGGGAGCTTTCTTT.

This clone was detected once. This chain links TRBV9 with TRBJ2-5; TRBD2 matches 11 bases. The germline V gene has CDR1 SGDLS and CDR2 YYNGEE. The CDR3 totals 17 residues. Trimming took 2 bases from V and 5 from J; bases not matched to a gene: 11. CDR3 DNA: TGTGCCAGCAGCGTGTCTAGCGGGGGGACCGTTGGGGAGACCCAGTACTTC. It codes for CASSVSSGGTVGETQYF. The full variable domain, completed using reference TRBV9 and TRBJ2-5, is DSGVTQTPKHLITATGQRVTLRCSPRSGDLSVYWYQQSLDQGLQFLIQYYNGEERAKGNILERFSAQQFPDLHSELNLSSLELGDSALYFCASSVSSGGTVGETQYFGPGTRLLVL.

The rearrangement links TRBV30 to TRBJ2-7; 8 nucleotides align to TRBD2. The J segment lost 7 bases and the V segment lost 5 bases, leaving 19 bases of the junction unmatched. The CDR3 sequence is 16 residues long. The V gene's germline CDR1 is GTSNPN and CDR2 SVGIG (reference sequence). The CDR3 coding sequence is TGTGCCTGGGGAGCTACTGAGGCGGGAGGCCCCCTAGAGCAGTACTTC. Translating gives CAWGATEAGGPLEQYF.

The chain links TRBV11-3 to TRBJ1-2; no reliable D call. The CDR3 is 18 amino acids. Germline CDR1 SGHNT, CDR2 YENEEA. Trimming stripped 1 base from V and 0 bases from J, with 18 bases between. CDR3 region: CASSLVLSSGRPNYGYTF. CDR3 nucleotides: TGTGCCAGCAGCTTAGTCTTATCCTCCGGGCGCCCTAACTATGGCTACACCTTC.

The rearrangement uses TRBV30 and TRBJ2-6; D is unclear. Germline loops: CDR1 GTSNPN, CDR2 SVGIG (reference sequence). Trimming took off 8 bases at V and 0 bases at J, with 8 bases between the two ends. The CDR3 loop spans 13 amino acids. DNA for the CDR3: TGTGCCATGGCACCCTCTGGGGCCAACGTCCTGACTTTC. Residues: CAMAPSGANVLTF.

The chain recombines TRBV6-6 with TRBJ2-5; TRBD1 aligns across 8 bases. With V trimmed by 5 bases and J by 1 base, 3 bases remained unmatched. The CDR3 consists of 14 residues. CDR1 and CDR2 from the germline V gene are MNHNY and SVGAGI (reference sequence). The CDR3 loop reads CASSTTGVQETQYF. DNA of the CDR3: TGTGCCAGCAGTACGACAGGGGTCCAAGAGACCCAGTACTTC.

This chain uses TRBV4-1 with TRBJ1-5, with D uncertain. Looked up from germline, CDR1 is MGHRA and CDR2 is YSYEKL. Deletions cut 0 bases from V and 7 bases from J, with 7 bases between. The length of the CDR3 is 13 residues. CDR3 protein: CASSQDEGQPQHF. The CDR3 coding sequence is TGCGCCAGCAGCCAAGATGAGGGCCAGCCCCAGCATTTT.

The V call is TRBV7-9, the J call TRBJ2-3; the match to TRBD1 covers 9 bases. V dropped 5 bases and J dropped 0; count of bases not matched to a gene: 3. CDR1 and CDR2 from the germline V gene are SEHNR and FQNEAQ (reference sequence). The CDR3 contains 15 residues. CDR3 DNA: TGTGCCAGCAGCCGAGGGACAGGGAGCACAGATACGCAGTATTTT. Encoded protein: CASSRGTGSTDTQYF.

The V call is TRBV4-1, the J call TRBJ2-5, with 7 bases lining up with TRBD1. In germline, CDR1 is MGHRA, CDR2 YSYEKL. Trimming took 3 bases from V and 4 from J; bases not matched to a gene: 8. The CDR3 loop spans 15 amino acids. CDR3 loop: CASSHRQGSLETQYF. DNA for the CDR3: TGCGCCAGCAGCCACAGACAGGGTTCTCTAGAGACCCAGTACTTC.

This clone was seen just once. The V and J genes are TRBV4-2 and TRBJ2-7; D uncertain. CDR1 is LGHNA, CDR2 YNFKEQ, per germline. Between the trimmed V and J ends, which lost 1 base and 3 bases, there was a span of 4 bases. The CDR3 has 12 amino acids. The CDR3 DNA sequence: TGTGCCAGCAGCCAAGGGGGCTACGAGCAGTACTTC. Its protein is CASSQGGYEQYF.

V is TRBV2 and J is TRBJ2-1; TRBD1 matches 10 bases. From germline, CDR1 is SNHLY and CDR2 FYNNEI. Unmatched junction bases numbered 21, after V lost 7 bases and J lost 9 bases. The CDR3 spans 18 residues. The CDR3 bases are TGTGCCAGCAAAAGGGCGCTGGTCTCCGGGACAGGGGTGGCTGAGCAGTTCTTC. Protein product: CASKRALVSGTGVAEQFF.

This chain joins TRBV29-1 and TRBJ2-5; D ambiguous. Germline loops: CDR1 SQVTM, CDR2 ANQGSEA. CDR3 length: 9 residues. Trimming shortened V by 3 bases and J by 5 bases, and 1 base separated the two germline ends. CDR3 residues: CSVEETQYF. CDR3 coding DNA: TGCAGCGTTGAGGAGACCCAGTACTTC. Combining the CDR3 with reference TRBV29-1 and TRBJ2-5 gives the whole variable domain SAVISQKPSRDICQRGTSLTIQCQVDSQVTMMFWYRQQPGQSLTLIATANQGSEATYESGFVIDKFPISRPNLTFSTLTVSNMSPEDSSIYLCSVEETQYFGPGTRLLVL.

The table lists this clone with a count of one. V gene TRBV4-1 combines with J gene TRBJ1-5; 7 nucleotides agree with TRBD1. V dropped 4 bases and J dropped 6; count of bases not matched to a gene: 6. Germline V gene sequence: CDR1 MGHRA, CDR2 YSYEKL. This CDR3 region has 14 residues. The DNA for the CDR3 is TGCGCCAGCAGCCGAACAGGGGTAAGTCAGCCCCAGCATTTT. Protein product: CASSRTGVSQPQHF.